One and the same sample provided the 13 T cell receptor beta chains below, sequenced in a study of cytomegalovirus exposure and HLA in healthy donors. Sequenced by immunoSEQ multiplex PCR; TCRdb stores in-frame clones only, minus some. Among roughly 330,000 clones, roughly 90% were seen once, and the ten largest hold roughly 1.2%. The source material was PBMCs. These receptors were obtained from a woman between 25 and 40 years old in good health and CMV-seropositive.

This CDR3 is CASSSGLAGGNEQYF. The CDR3 bases are TGTGCCAGCAGCTCGGGACTAGCGGGGGGGAACGAGCAGTACTTC. V is TRBV7-2 and J is TRBJ2-7, with 16 positions matching TRBD2. CDR3 length: 15 amino acids. CDR1 SGHTA and CDR2 FQGNSA come from the germline V gene. V shed 4 bases and J 5 bases; nucleotides not matched to a gene: 2.

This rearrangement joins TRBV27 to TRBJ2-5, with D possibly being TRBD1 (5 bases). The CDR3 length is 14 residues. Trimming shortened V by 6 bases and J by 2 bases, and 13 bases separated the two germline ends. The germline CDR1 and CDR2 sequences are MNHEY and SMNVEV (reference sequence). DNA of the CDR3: TGTGCCAGCAGGAGACAGTATCATCAAGAGACCCAGTACTTC. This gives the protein CASRRQYHQETQYF.

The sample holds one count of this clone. In DNA form, the CDR3 reads TGCGCCAGCAGCTTGTGGGAGAACACTGAAGCTTTCTTT. It yields the protein CASSLWENTEAFF. The gene calls are TRBV5-1 and TRBJ1-1; D remains unclear. The CDR3 has 13 residues. Trimming removed 1 base at V and 1 base at J, with 5 bases between. Germline V lookup: CDR1 SGHRS, CDR2 YFSETQ.

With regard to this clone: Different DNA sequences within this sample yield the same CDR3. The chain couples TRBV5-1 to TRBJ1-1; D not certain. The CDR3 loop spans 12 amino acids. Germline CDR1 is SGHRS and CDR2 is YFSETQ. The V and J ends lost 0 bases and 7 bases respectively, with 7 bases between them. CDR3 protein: CASSLVGNEAFF. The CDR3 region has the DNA TGCGCCAGCAGCTTGGTCGGGAATGAAGCTTTCTTT.

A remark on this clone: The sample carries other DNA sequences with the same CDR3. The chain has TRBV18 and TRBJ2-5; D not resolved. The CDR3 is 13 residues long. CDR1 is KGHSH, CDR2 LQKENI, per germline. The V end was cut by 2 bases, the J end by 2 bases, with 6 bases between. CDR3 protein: CASSPGLQETQYF. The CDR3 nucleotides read TGTGCCAGCTCACCAGGGCTGCAAGAGACCCAGTACTTC.

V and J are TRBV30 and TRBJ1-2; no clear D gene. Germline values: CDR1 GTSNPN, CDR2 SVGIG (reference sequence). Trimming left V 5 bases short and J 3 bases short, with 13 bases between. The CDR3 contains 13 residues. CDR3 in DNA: TGTGCCTGGGGTTCAGCTCTATACTATGGCTACACCTTC. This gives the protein CAWGSALYYGYTF.

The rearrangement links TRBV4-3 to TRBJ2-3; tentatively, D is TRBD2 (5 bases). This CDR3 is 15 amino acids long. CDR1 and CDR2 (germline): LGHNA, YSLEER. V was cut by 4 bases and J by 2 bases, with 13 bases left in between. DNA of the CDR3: TGCGCCAGCAGCCGCGGAGGACTCGACACAGATACGCAGTATTTT. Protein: CASSRGGLDTDTQYF.

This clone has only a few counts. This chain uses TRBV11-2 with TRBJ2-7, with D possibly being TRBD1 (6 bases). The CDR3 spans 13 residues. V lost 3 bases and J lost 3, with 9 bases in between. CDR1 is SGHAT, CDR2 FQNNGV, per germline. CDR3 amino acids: CASSLPGVYEQYF. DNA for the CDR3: TGTGCCAGCAGCTTGCCAGGGGTCTACGAGCAGTACTTC. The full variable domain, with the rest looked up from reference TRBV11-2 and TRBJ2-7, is EAGVAQSPRYKIIEKRQSVAFWCNPISGHATLYWYQQILGQGPKLLIQFQNNGVVDDSQLPKDRFSAERLKGVDSTLKIQPAKLEDSAVYLCASSLPGVYEQYFGPGTRLTVT.

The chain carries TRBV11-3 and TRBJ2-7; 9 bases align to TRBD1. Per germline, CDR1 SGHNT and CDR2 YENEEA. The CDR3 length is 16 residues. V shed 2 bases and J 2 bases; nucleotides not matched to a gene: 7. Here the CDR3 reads CASSLTGQGTAYEQYF. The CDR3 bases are TGTGCCAGCAGCTTAACCGGACAGGGGACCGCCTACGAGCAGTACTTC.

Written as DNA, the CDR3 is TGTGCCCCCCCCACTGAAGCTTTCTTT. Its translation: CAPPTEAFF. This chain joins TRBV7-6 and TRBJ1-1; D call uncertain. V was cut by 11 bases and J by 4 bases, with 5 bases left in between. CDR1 SGHVS and CDR2 FNYEAQ come from the germline V gene. The CDR3 has 9 residues.

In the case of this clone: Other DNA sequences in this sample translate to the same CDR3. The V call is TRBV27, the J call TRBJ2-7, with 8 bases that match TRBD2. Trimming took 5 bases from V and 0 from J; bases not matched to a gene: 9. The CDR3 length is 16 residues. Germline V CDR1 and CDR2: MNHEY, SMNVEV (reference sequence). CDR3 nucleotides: TGTGCCAGCAGTCCCACCTTAGCGGGGAGCTCCTACGAGCAGTACTTC. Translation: CASSPTLAGSSYEQYF.

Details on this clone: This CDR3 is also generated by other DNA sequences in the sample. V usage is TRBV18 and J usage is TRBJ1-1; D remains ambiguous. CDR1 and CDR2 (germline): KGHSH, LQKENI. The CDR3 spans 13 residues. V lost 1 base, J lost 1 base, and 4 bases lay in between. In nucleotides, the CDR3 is TGTGCCAGCTCACCACTGACGAACACTGAAGCTTTCTTT. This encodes CASSPLTNTEAFF.

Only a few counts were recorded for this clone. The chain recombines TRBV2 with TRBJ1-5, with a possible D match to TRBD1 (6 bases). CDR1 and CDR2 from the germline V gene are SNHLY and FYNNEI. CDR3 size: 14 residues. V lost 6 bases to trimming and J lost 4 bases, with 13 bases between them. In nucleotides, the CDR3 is TGTGCCAGCAGCCCGGGACAAATTAATCAGCCCCAGCATTTT. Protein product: CASSPGQINQPQHF.